This T cell receptor (beta chain) stems from a study of read filtering for tumor transcriptome and immune sequencing. Study details: IR-seq gave about 4.05 to 11 million TCR reads per sample; RNA-seq gave roughly 80 to 1,300.

From around 0.4 ug of RNA, a library with molecular barcoded alpha/delta and beta/gamma adaptors was made. Each CDR3 protein gets one entry after TCRdb re-called the reads with MiXCR. The data hold over 45,000 distinct CDR3 sequences, with roughly a fifth observed a single time. This clonotype was counted ten times or more. Sampling of bone marrow took place during active disease in every patient. CDR3 size: 14 residues. Trimming removed 2 bases from V and 2 bases from J, with 8 bases in between. The V gene's germline CDR1 is SGHRS and CDR2 YFSETQ. The specimen was a population of CD138-negative cells sorted from bone marrow. The chain employs TRBV5-1 and TRBJ2-1; D unclear. The source of this sequence is a donor at least 40 years old with multiple myeloma. The CDR3 nucleotides read TGCGCCAGCAGCTTCGACATCGCCTACAATGAGCAGTTCTTC. Protein: CASSFDIAYNEQFF.